This TCR beta chain is from a study of blood T cells in healthy people across ages. V gave up 0 bases and J gave up 3 bases, with 10 bases separating them. The CDR3 loop spans 15 amino acids. Germline V lookup: CDR1 KGHSH, CDR2 LQKENI. This clonotype was observed a handful of times. The second PCR ran roughly 7 to 12 cycles with a sample-barcoded 5' primer and J-beta primers. Each CDR3 protein is one row after TCRdb ran MiXCR on the 5' RACE reads. The sample carries 1.5 million to 1.9 million distinct CDR3 sequences, approximately 39% recorded once. V usage is TRBV18 and J usage is TRBJ2-3, with D possibly matching TRBD1 (6 bases). Input material: blood. The sequence was obtained from a woman aged 18 to 35 in good health. CDR3 sequence reads: CASSPPTGLTDTQYF. CDR3 coding DNA: TGTGCCAGCTCACCACCTACAGGGTTGACAGATACGCAGTATTTT.